The 28 T cell receptor beta chains presented below share a single source sample, sequenced in a study of T cells in Graves' hyperthyroidism and ophthalmopathy. The CDR3 regions of TCR beta were amplified from RNA transcripts. The HTBI primer set drove a first-round RT-PCR of the TCR CDR3. MiXCR, run by TCRdb on the multiplex PCR reads, gives a single entry per CDR3 protein. The sample has about 350,000 distinct CDR3 sequences, roughly 15% seen once. Sequencing was carried out using blood. Source of these receptors: a woman between 55 and 75 years old with Graves' ophthalmopathy.

With regard to this clonotype: This may be a read error, as it is one base from a much larger clone. The chain links TRBV28 to TRBJ2-3; D tentatively fits TRBD1 or TRBD2 (7 bases each). Germline V gene sequence: CDR1 MDHEN, CDR2 SYDVKM. The length of the CDR3 is 13 residues. CDR3 amino acids: CAGSFSTGRAQYF. Written as DNA, the CDR3 is TGTGCCGGCAGTTTCTCGACAGGGAGGGCGCAGTATTTT.

This clonotype was counted between two and nine times. The chain has TRBV20-1 and TRBJ2-1; 14 bases fit TRBD2. V gave up 3 bases and J gave up 6 bases; unmatched junction bases: 13. This CDR3 contains 18 residues. CDR1 and CDR2 from the germline V gene are DFQATT and SNEGSKA (reference sequence). Written as DNA, the CDR3 is TGCAGTGCTAGGTCTCCCGGGACTAGCGGGAGCTGGGGCAATGAGCAGTTCTTC. Translating gives CSARSPGTSGSWGNEQFF.

The CDR3 loop is CASSGVLGEKLFF. For the CDR3, the DNA is TGTGCCAGCAGTGGTGTACTGGGGGAAAAACTGTTTTTT. The chain carries TRBV2 and TRBJ1-4; D call uncertain. Germline CDR1 and CDR2: SNHLY and FYNNEI. The V end was cut by 4 bases, the J end by 8 bases, with 11 bases between. The CDR3 has 13 residues.

This clonotype was seen ten or more times. The chain joins TRBV2 to TRBJ1-2; D might be TRBD1 (6 bases). V lost 0 bases to trimming and J lost 6 bases, with 17 bases between them. Germline lookup yields CDR1 SNHLY and CDR2 FYNNEI. The CDR3 extends over 16 amino acids. The CDR3 is CASSEALQGMRDGYTF. CDR3 sequence (DNA): TGTGCCAGCAGTGAAGCGCTTCAGGGGATGAGGGATGGCTACACCTTC.

This clonotype has only a few counts. The V gene is TRBV20-1, the J gene TRBJ2-7; D is possibly TRBD2 (6 bases). CDR1 is DFQATT and CDR2 is SNEGSKA in the germline V gene (reference sequence). This CDR3 has 11 amino acids. V lost 6 bases, J lost 0 bases, and 6 bases lay in between. The CDR3 DNA reads as TGCAGTGCACTAGCCTCCTACGAGCAGTACTTC. This translates into CSALASYEQYF.

The J gene is TRBJ1-5, the V gene TRBV19, with no clear D. The CDR3 covers 16 residues. Per the germline V gene, CDR1 is LNHDA and CDR2 is SQIVND (reference sequence). The germline V and J ends were trimmed by 11 bases and 0 bases, with 20 bases remaining between them. The CDR3 protein is CASEPRTEYSNQPQHF. The DNA of the CDR3 is TGTGCCTCTGAACCCCGGACGGAGTATAGCAATCAGCCCCAGCATTTT.

This clonotype was seen at least ten times. This rearrangement joins TRBV2 to TRBJ2-7; TRBD2 matches 10 bases. This CDR3 region has 18 residues. Losses at the gene ends were 7 bases for V and 4 bases for J; bases not matched to a gene: 19. Germline values: CDR1 SNHLY, CDR2 FYNNEI. CDR3 residues: CASTETGSLAGVRYEQYF. The CDR3, as DNA: TGTGCCAGCACTGAGACAGGCAGTCTAGCGGGAGTAAGGTACGAGCAGTACTTC.

The chain joins TRBV5-6 to TRBJ2-3; D is ambiguous. CDR1 is SGHDT, CDR2 YYEEEE, per germline. The CDR3 covers 15 residues. The V and J ends lost 4 bases and 1 base respectively, with 13 bases between them. The CDR3: CASSPTGRGTDTQYF. Here the CDR3 DNA reads TGTGCCAGCAGCCCAACCGGAAGGGGCACAGATACGCAGTATTTT.

This clonotype appeared many times. The chain couples TRBV18 to TRBJ2-5, with a possible D match to TRBD1 (5 bases). The CDR3 totals 15 residues. Germline CDR1 is KGHSH and CDR2 is LQKENI. V gave up 0 bases and J gave up 1 base, with 9 bases separating them. The CDR3: CASSPPAGFQETQYF. The CDR3, as DNA: TGTGCCAGCTCACCACCGGCAGGGTTCCAAGAGACCCAGTACTTC.

This clonotype was counted ten times or more. The chain joins TRBV12-3 or TRBV12-4 to TRBJ1-5, with no clear D. The CDR3 is 12 amino acids. The V and J ends lost 4 bases and 6 bases respectively, with 7 bases between them. The DNA of the CDR3 is TGTGCCAGCAGTTCGAAGGGTCAGCCCCAGCATTTT. The encoded protein is CASSSKGQPQHF.

In the case of this clonotype: A read error may produce the germline difference seen at one junction end. The rearrangement uses TRBV6-5 and TRBJ1-1; D is unresolved. The CDR3 consists of 13 residues. The germline V gene encodes CDR1 MNHEY and CDR2 SVGAGI. The CDR3 coding sequence is TGTGCCGGCAGTTACGGCGTGAACACTGAAGCTTTCTTT. This sequence encodes CAGSYGVNTEAFF.

This clonotype was seen repeatedly, ten times or more. The CDR3 is CASTSRGPGQGSEQYF. CDR3 coding DNA: TGTGCCAGCACCAGCCGAGGACCGGGACAGGGGTCCGAGCAGTACTTC. The rearrangement uses TRBV3-1 and TRBJ2-7, with TRBD1 matching over 10 bases. The CDR3 is made up of 16 amino acids. V lost 7 bases to trimming and J lost 6 bases; unmatched junction nucleotides: 15. The germline gives CDR1 LGHDT, CDR2 YNNKEL (reference sequence).

This chain uses TRBV18 with TRBJ2-3; D is possibly TRBD1 or TRBD2 (5 bases each). V was trimmed by 5 bases and J by 4 bases, leaving 19 bases between them. Per the germline V gene, CDR1 is KGHSH and CDR2 is LQKENI. The CDR3 is 16 residues long. CDR3 DNA: TGTGCCAGCTCATTAATCGCCGGGACCACGTCAGATACGCAGTATTTT. Encoded protein: CASSLIAGTTSDTQYF.

At least ten counts were recorded for this clonotype. The J gene is TRBJ1-2, the V gene TRBV12-3 or TRBV12-4; 9 nucleotides agree with TRBD1. The CDR3 length is 17 residues. J gave up 5 bases and V 4 bases, and 14 bases lay outside the gene matches. The CDR3 DNA sequence: TGTGCCAGCAGTTCTACAGGGACAGGGAAGACGAGGTATGGCTACACCTTC. Translated: CASSSTGTGKTRYGYTF.

This clonotype was counted at least ten times. The V call is TRBV11-2, the J call TRBJ2-7; 9 positions agree with TRBD2. The trim removed 4 bases at V and 2 bases at J, leaving 6 bases unmatched. CDR3 length: 15 amino acids. Germline V lookup: CDR1 SGHAT, CDR2 FQNNGV. CDR3 DNA sequence: TGTGCCAGCAGCTCGGGACTAGCAGACGCCTACGAGCAGTACTTC. Protein product: CASSSGLADAYEQYF.

This clonotype was seen only once. This chain joins TRBV19 and TRBJ1-5; D is perhaps TRBD1 (5 bases). V shed 5 bases and J shed 5 bases, with 16 bases lying between them. CDR1 LNHDA and CDR2 SQIVND come from the germline V gene (reference sequence). The CDR3 consists of 15 residues. Here the CDR3 reads CASSGQGQKDQPQHF. CDR3 coding DNA: TGTGCCAGTAGTGGGCAGGGTCAGAAGGATCAGCCCCAGCATTTT.

This clonotype came up a few times. The chain recombines TRBV28 with TRBJ2-7; unclear D gene. Trimming shortened V by 2 bases and J by 3 bases, and 8 bases separated the two germline ends. CDR3 size: 13 residues. In germline, CDR1 is MDHEN, CDR2 SYDVKM. In DNA form, the CDR3 reads TGTGCCAGCAGTTTAGGGAATGGCTACGAGCAGTACTTC. Its translation is CASSLGNGYEQYF.

With respect to this clonotype: The final CDR3 position lacks the conserved phenylalanine or tryptophan, pointing to a likely read error. The CDR3 DNA reads as TGTGCCAGTATGAGGGGAAGCGGGGAGACCGGGGCCAACGTCCTGACTTCC. It is translated as CASMRGSGETGANVLTS. V gene TRBV19 combines with J gene TRBJ2-6, with 7 nucleotides matching TRBD2. The germline V gene encodes CDR1 LNHDA and CDR2 SQIVND (reference sequence). The ends lost 7 bases at V and 4 bases at J; junction bases unmatched: 13. This CDR3 is built from 17 residues.

This clonotype was counted only a few times. The V and J genes are TRBV11-2 and TRBJ2-2; 7 bases fit TRBD1. V lost 1 base and J lost 4; bases outside the gene matches: 3. The CDR3 is 15 residues long. Germline values: CDR1 SGHAT, CDR2 FQNNGV. Here the CDR3 DNA reads TGTGCCAGCAGCTTAGGGGCAGGGGGCACCGGGGAGCTGTTTTTT. Encoded protein: CASSLGAGGTGELFF.

This clonotype was seen ten or more times. The V call is TRBV6-1, the J call TRBJ2-1; TRBD2 might be the D (5 bases). Germline assignment: CDR1 MNHNS and CDR2 SASEGT. V lost 6 bases and J 4 bases, leaving 16 bases between the germline ends. CDR3 length: 15 amino acids. In nucleotides, the CDR3 is TGTGCCAGCAGGCTGCTTCGGGGTTCGTACAATGAGCAGTTCTTC. Its protein is CASRLLRGSYNEQFF.

This clonotype was counted only a few times. The chain carries TRBV24-1 and TRBJ2-1; weak D call: TRBD1 (6 bases). The CDR3 is made up of 15 amino acids. V lost 4 bases, J lost 6 bases, and 15 bases lay in between. Per the germline V gene, CDR1 is KGHDR and CDR2 is SFDVKD. The CDR3 DNA reads TGTGCCACCAGTGACCGGGACAAGGGGTCCAATGAGCAGTTCTTC. Translation gives CATSDRDKGSNEQFF.

There are many counts of this clonotype. The rearrangement uses TRBV6-1 and TRBJ2-7; tentative D call: TRBD1 (6 bases). Trimming stripped 6 bases from V and 3 bases from J, with 12 bases between. Germline assignment: CDR1 MNHNS and CDR2 SASEGT. The CDR3 has 13 residues. In DNA form, the CDR3 reads TGTGCCAGCAGCTCGGGACACCTCTACGAGCAGTACTTC. It is translated as CASSSGHLYEQYF.

This clonotype appeared many times. V usage is TRBV24-1 and J usage is TRBJ2-4; TRBD1 aligns across 10 bases. The CDR3 is 15 residues long. Per the germline V gene, CDR1 is KGHDR and CDR2 is SFDVKD. The V and J ends lost 4 bases and 5 bases, in that order; junction bases with no gene match: 4. The CDR3: CATSDPGQGENIQYF. As DNA, the CDR3 is TGTGCCACCAGTGACCCCGGACAGGGGGAAAACATTCAGTACTTC.

This clonotype was recorded many times. This chain uses TRBV20-1 with TRBJ1-5; D unresolved. The CDR3 runs 14 residues. V was pared by 3 bases and J by 3 bases, with 12 bases between. Germline V gives CDR1 DFQATT, CDR2 SNEGSKA (reference sequence). CDR3 region: CSASTQQHNQPQHF. DNA of the CDR3: TGCAGTGCTAGTACCCAGCAGCACAATCAGCCCCAGCATTTT.

This clonotype was counted many times. This chain connects TRBV28 to TRBJ2-3; possible D gene TRBD2, 5 bases. The length of the CDR3 is 16 residues. Trimming removed 6 bases at V and 6 bases at J, with 22 bases between. CDR1 and CDR2 from the germline V gene are MDHEN and SYDVKM. CDR3 coding DNA: TGTGCCAGCAGCCGGGTCTTCCGGACTGCTCTGGATACGCAGTATTTT. Encoded protein: CASSRVFRTALDTQYF.

This chain joins TRBV27 and TRBJ2-3; 13 bases match TRBD2. In germline, CDR1 is MNHEY, CDR2 SMNVEV (reference sequence). CDR3 length: 17 residues. V was clipped by 4 bases and J by 3 bases; unmatched bases: 7. The chain's CDR3 is CASSSRLAGGQTDTQYF. For the CDR3, the DNA is TGTGCCAGCAGTTCAAGACTAGCGGGAGGACAAACAGATACGCAGTATTTT.

This clonotype showed up many times. CDR3 coding DNA: TGTGCCAGCAGCGAGCGGCAGGGGAACACTGAAGCTTTCTTT. It specifies CASSERQGNTEAFF. The chain couples TRBV28 to TRBJ1-1, with a possible D match to TRBD1 (5 bases). Trimming removed 6 bases from V and 1 base from J, with 12 bases in between. In germline, CDR1 is MDHEN, CDR2 SYDVKM. The CDR3 loop spans 14 amino acids.

This clonotype has a count of ten or more. The V call is TRBV12-3 or TRBV12-4, the J call TRBJ2-7; 10 bases are shared with TRBD2. Trimming removed 3 bases from V and 1 base from J; junction bases left unmatched: 3. The CDR3 totals 15 residues. This CDR3 is CASSFWTSGSYEQYF. In DNA form, the CDR3 reads TGTGCCAGCAGTTTCTGGACTAGCGGTTCCTACGAGCAGTACTTC.